This T cell receptor (beta chain) was observed in a study of radiation and T cells in renal cell carcinoma. Study background: Nephrectomy followed 15 Gy stereotactic body radiation by 4 weeks.

Clones were read by immunoSEQ multiplex PCR, and TCRdb kept only the in-frame ones, dropping some. The sample lists about 150,000 clones, around 89% occurring once. The study's findings and limits: From baseline, blood top tumor clonotypes peaked at 2 weeks post-radiation. Baseline intratumoral clonotype presence is unknown without pretreatment biopsies.

On this clone: Its antigen is currently unknown.

The CDR3 covers 15 residues. Trimming took 4 bases from V and 5 from J; bases not matched to a gene: 6. CDR1 MNHNS and CDR2 SASEGT come from the germline V gene. Indicated time point: baseline pretreatment blood. Stated treatment: 15 Gy SBRT to primary tumor, nephrectomy 4 weeks later. The sequences come from blood, collected from a patient whose treatment included radiotherapy and nephrectomy. The chain recombines TRBV6-1 with TRBJ2-5, with 11 bases matching TRBD1. The clonotype was recovered from a woman aged 70-85 years with renal cell carcinoma. For the CDR3, the DNA is TGTGCCAGCAGTGTAGGACAGGGGGCATCGGAGACCCAGTACTTC. Translating it yields CASSVGQGASETQYF.